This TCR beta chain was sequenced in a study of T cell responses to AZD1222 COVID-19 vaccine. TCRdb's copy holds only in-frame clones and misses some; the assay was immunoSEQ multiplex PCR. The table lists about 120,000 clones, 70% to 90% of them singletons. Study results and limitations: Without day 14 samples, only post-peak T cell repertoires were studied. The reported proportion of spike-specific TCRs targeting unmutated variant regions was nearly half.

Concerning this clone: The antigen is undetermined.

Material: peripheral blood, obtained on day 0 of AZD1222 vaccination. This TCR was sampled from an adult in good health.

The CDR3 region is CASSLDGSGGVITYEQYF. The CDR3 coding sequence is TGTGCCAGCAGCTTAGATGGTAGCGGGGGGGTGATTACCTACGAGCAGTACTTC. The rearrangement uses TRBV7-2 and TRBJ2-7; TRBD2 agrees at 11 bases. There are 18 residues in the CDR3. Trimming removed 1 base from V and 2 bases from J; junction bases left unmatched: 10. Germline V CDR1 and CDR2: SGHTA, FQGNSA.